This T cell receptor beta chain was observed in a study of cytomegalovirus exposure and HLA in healthy donors. Overall study results and limits: TCR beta V- and J-gene trimming was later associated with a missense DCLRE1C variant.

Healthy bone marrow donors formed the donor group. As to this clone: Its matching antigen is unknown.

This PCR relied on a set of 60 Vbeta primers and 13 Jbeta primers. As processed by the authors: Tens of millions of unique TCR beta chains, approximately 11 million of them shared, were counted by a later analysis. Assay used: immunoSEQ multiplex PCR; TCRdb lists only in-frame clones, some missing. V, J and clone size were drawn from that table, and D and trimming were deduced from the DNA. The sample has approximately 210,000 clones, 77% seen once. V was clipped by 5 bases and J by 5 bases; unmatched bases: 8. Germline V gene lookup returns CDR1 SGHVS and CDR2 FQNEAQ. This CDR3 comprises 15 residues.

This TCR derives from a young woman in good health and CMV-seropositive. Material: PBMCs. The V gene is TRBV7-8, the J gene TRBJ1-2; TRBD1 matches 10 bases. The chain's CDR3 is CASSLGTGEYYGYTF. CDR3 DNA: TGTGCCAGCAGCCTCGGGACAGGGGAATATTATGGCTACACCTTC.